This entry lists 18 T cell receptor beta chains sequenced from one sample in a study of blood T cells in healthy people across ages. PCR was performed a second time for about 6 to 12 cycles using a sample-barcoded 5' primer and a J-beta primer mix. TCRdb called the 5' RACE reads again in MiXCR, with one record for every CDR3 protein. The table records 790,000 or so distinct CDR3 sequences, 56% of them present only once. Input material: blood. These receptors came from a man aged 40-50 years in good health.

V gene TRBV7-2 combines with J gene TRBJ2-7, with TRBD2 matching 10 bases. Germline CDR1 is SGHTA and CDR2 is FQGNSA. The junction had 7 bases not matched to a gene; V was cut back by 1 base and J by 1 base. The CDR3 covers 17 residues. This chain's CDR3 is CASSLGASGSQSYEQYF. CDR3 DNA: TGTGCCAGCAGCTTAGGGGCTAGCGGGAGTCAGTCCTACGAGCAGTACTTC.

This chain joins TRBV25-1 and TRBJ2-7, with TRBD2 as a possible D gene (6 bases). The CDR3 contains 15 residues. V gave up 3 bases and J gave up 2 bases, with 14 bases separating them. The V gene's germline CDR1 is MGHDK and CDR2 SYGVNS. In DNA, the CDR3 is TGTGCCAGCAGTGAGGCCGGGGGTTCCACCTACGAGCAGTACTTC. This codes for CASSEAGGSTYEQYF.

V and J are TRBV6-1 and TRBJ2-1, with D maybe TRBD2 (5 bases). The CDR3 covers 16 residues. CDR1 is MNHNS, CDR2 SASEGT, per germline. V lost 4 bases, J lost 7 bases, and 20 bases lay in between. The CDR3 DNA follows: TGTGCCAGCAGTGTTATTTTGGGCGGGTCGGGTAATGAGCAGTTCTTC. This codes for CASSVILGGSGNEQFF.

The V call is TRBV5-1, the J call TRBJ1-2, with TRBD1 as a possible D gene (5 bases). Trimming removed 3 bases at V and 8 bases at J, with 26 bases between. Germline loops: CDR1 SGHRS, CDR2 YFSETQ. The CDR3 runs 17 residues. CDR3 protein: CASSSWLSDSQKKGYTF. For the CDR3, the DNA is TGCGCCAGCAGCTCATGGCTTTCAGACAGCCAAAAGAAGGGCTACACCTTC.

This sequence joins TRBV4-3 and TRBJ1-4, with a tentative D call TRBD1 (6 bases). The CDR3 spans 15 residues. From germline, CDR1 is LGHNA and CDR2 YSLEER. V was cut by 5 bases and J by 5 bases, with 15 bases left in between. The CDR3 DNA reads as TGCGCCAGCAGCTCCCGGGGGGCACCCAATGAAAAACTGTTTTTT. Its translation is CASSSRGAPNEKLFF.

The genes are TRBV5-1 and TRBJ1-2, with 7 bases fitting TRBD1. Germline V gene sequence: CDR1 SGHRS, CDR2 YFSETQ. The trim removed 7 bases at V and 2 bases at J, leaving 14 bases unmatched. The CDR3 is 16 residues long. The CDR3, as DNA: TGCGCCAGCGGCTCAAAGTATGAGACAGGGAACTATGGCTACACCTTC. Residues: CASGSKYETGNYGYTF.

This chain joins TRBV29-1 and TRBJ1-2; D might be TRBD1 (5 bases). V was cut by 0 bases and J by 6 bases, with 17 bases left in between. The CDR3 is 15 residues long. The germline gives CDR1 SQVTM, CDR2 ANQGSEA. The CDR3 loop reads CSVEDLYGGPDGYTF. CDR3 bases: TGCAGCGTTGAAGATCTTTACGGGGGTCCTGATGGCTACACCTTC.

This chain links TRBV5-1 with TRBJ2-1; perhaps TRBD2 as D (5 bases). The V end was cut by 3 bases, the J end by 2 bases, with 12 bases between. This CDR3 comprises 15 residues. Germline V gene lookup returns CDR1 SGHRS and CDR2 YFSETQ. DNA for the CDR3: TGCGCCAGCAGCTCCGACGGGAACCCCTACAATGAGCAGTTCTTC. This sequence encodes CASSSDGNPYNEQFF. The whole variable domain, filled in from reference TRBV5-1 and TRBJ2-1, reads KAGVTQTPRYLIKTRGQQVTLSCSPISGHRSVSWYQQTPGQGLQFLFEYFSETQRNKGNFPGRFSGRQFSNSRSEMNVSTLELGDSALYLCASSSDGNPYNEQFFGPGTRLTVL.

The chain is built from TRBV30 and TRBJ2-7, with no clear D. The CDR3 contains 13 residues. Per the germline V gene, CDR1 is GTSNPN and CDR2 is SVGIG (reference sequence). V was trimmed by 5 bases and J by 2 bases, leaving 13 bases between them. The CDR3 is CAWSDGLTYEQYF. In nucleotides, the CDR3 is TGTGCCTGGTCGGACGGGTTAACCTACGAGCAGTACTTC.

The chain combines TRBV12-3 or TRBV12-4 with TRBJ1-2, with 9 nucleotides matching TRBD1. After removal of 5 bases from V and 8 bases from J, the junction contained 6 bases not matched to a gene. This CDR3 has 13 amino acids. DNA of the CDR3: TGTGCCAGCAGTGCGGGACAGGGCGGCGGCTACACCTTC. Translating gives CASSAGQGGGYTF.

In this sample, this clonotype turned up many times. The V and J genes are TRBV3-1 and TRBJ1-5, with D possibly matching TRBD1 (5 bases). Germline CDR1 LGHDT, CDR2 YNNKEL (reference sequence). V gave up 4 bases and J gave up 5 bases, with 9 bases separating them. This CDR3 comprises 13 residues. CDR3 bases: TGTGCCAGCAGCCTCCAAGGGGATCAGCCCCAGCATTTT. As protein: CASSLQGDQPQHF.

The chain recombines TRBV6-2 or TRBV6-3 with TRBJ2-7; TRBD2 matches 8 bases. Trimming removed 4 bases from V and 3 bases from J; junction bases left unmatched: 17. The length of the CDR3 is 18 residues. Germline V gene lookup returns CDR1 MNHEY and CDR2 SVGEGT. CDR3 in amino acids: CASSFAGGLGLAGYEQYF. CDR3 bases: TGTGCCAGCAGTTTCGCGGGTGGATTGGGGCTAGCGGGCTACGAGCAGTACTTC.

This clonotype was recorded a few times. The chain is built from TRBV29-1 and TRBJ2-5; the D gene could be TRBD1 or TRBD2 (6 bases each). The end of the DNA aligns better with TRBJ2-7, so the J call may be wrong. This CDR3 has 11 amino acids. The germline V gene encodes CDR1 SQVTM and CDR2 ANQGSEA. In DNA, the CDR3 is TGCAGCGTTGATGAGGGGGGCGAGCAGTACTTC. Its protein product is CSVDEGGEQYF.

This clonotype was seen ten or more times. The chain employs TRBV7-6 and TRBJ2-6, with D possibly called TRBD1 or TRBD2 (6 bases each). Trimming took off 2 bases at V and 0 bases at J, with 17 bases between the two ends. The CDR3 runs 19 residues. CDR1 and CDR2 from the germline V gene are SGHVS and FNYEAQ. The CDR3 nucleotides read TGTGCCAGCAGCTTATTATCCGGGGGCCTAAGCTCTGGGGCCAACGTCCTGACTTTC. Protein sequence: CASSLLSGGLSSGANVLTF.

V and J are TRBV11-2 and TRBJ2-4, with D tentatively TRBD2 (5 bases). The end of the DNA is better explained by TRBJ2-7, so the J call may be wrong. The CDR3 has 24 residues. CDR1 is SGHAT, CDR2 FQNNGV, per germline. In DNA form, the CDR3 reads TGTGCCAGCAGCTTAGAATCGGGTCTGGATGGTCGTATAGGAGGTCCCTTACCAAACTACGAGCAGTACTTC. Its protein product is CASSLESGLDGRIGGPLPNYEQYF.

This clonotype has just a few counts. This chain connects TRBV6-5 to TRBJ2-1; the D is unclear. The CDR3 totals 17 residues. The V gene's germline CDR1 is MNHEY and CDR2 SVGAGI. The V end was cut by 2 bases, the J end by 0 bases, with 14 bases between. The DNA for the CDR3 is TGTGCCAGCAGTTACCGGACGAGCTACTTCTCCTACAATGAGCAGTTCTTC. Residues: CASSYRTSYFSYNEQFF.

This clonotype showed up many times. J is TRBJ2-7 and V is TRBV20-1; 10 positions agree with TRBD2. The germline V gene encodes CDR1 DFQATT and CDR2 SNEGSKA (reference sequence). This CDR3 is 14 amino acids long. V shed 0 bases and J 9 bases; nucleotides not matched to a gene: 8. The CDR3 protein is CSARDPLAGDGQYF. The CDR3 DNA sequence: TGCAGTGCTAGAGATCCGCTAGCGGGGGATGGGCAGTACTTC.

The rearrangement links TRBV9 to TRBJ1-3, with TRBD1 matching 8 bases. V gave up 2 bases and J gave up 2 bases; unmatched junction bases: 3. CDR1 is SGDLS and CDR2 is YYNGEE in the germline V gene. The CDR3 runs to 15 residues. Here the CDR3 DNA reads TGTGCCAGCAGCGTCGGGGGACAGGCTGGAAACACCATATATTTT. It encodes CASSVGGQAGNTIYF.